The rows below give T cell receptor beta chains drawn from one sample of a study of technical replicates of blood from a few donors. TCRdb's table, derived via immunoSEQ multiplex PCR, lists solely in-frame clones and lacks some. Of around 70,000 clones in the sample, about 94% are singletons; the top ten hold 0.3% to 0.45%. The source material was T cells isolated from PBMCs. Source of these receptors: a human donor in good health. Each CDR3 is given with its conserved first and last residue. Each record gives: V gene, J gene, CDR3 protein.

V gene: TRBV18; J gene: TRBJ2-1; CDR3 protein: CASSTGGGGYNEQFF
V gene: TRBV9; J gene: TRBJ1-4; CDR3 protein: CASSVGGRPNEKLFF
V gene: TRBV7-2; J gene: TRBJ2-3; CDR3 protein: CASSSGVTDTQYF
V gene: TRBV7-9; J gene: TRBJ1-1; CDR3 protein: CASSSIKDSHTEAFF
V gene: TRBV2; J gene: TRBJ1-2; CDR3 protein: CASSESVSHYFNYGYTF
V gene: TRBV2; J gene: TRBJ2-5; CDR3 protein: CASSLIETQYF
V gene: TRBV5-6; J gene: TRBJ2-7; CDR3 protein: CASSRDRVYLEQYF
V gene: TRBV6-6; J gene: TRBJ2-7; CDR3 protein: CASSYWREGSHEQYF
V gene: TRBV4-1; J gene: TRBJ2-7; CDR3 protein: CASSDDSGSYEQYF
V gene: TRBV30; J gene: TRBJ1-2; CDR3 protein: CAWTLDRVNYGYTF
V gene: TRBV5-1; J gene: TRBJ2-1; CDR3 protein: CASSSRTIFDEQFF
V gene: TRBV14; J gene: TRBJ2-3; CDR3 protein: CASSQLRTSTDTQYF
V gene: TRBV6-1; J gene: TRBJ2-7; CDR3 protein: CASSDSGHLYEQYF
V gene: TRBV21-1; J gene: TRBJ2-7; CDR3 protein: CASTWGGAYEQYF
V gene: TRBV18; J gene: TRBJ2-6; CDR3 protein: CASSPISFTGAGSSGANVLTF
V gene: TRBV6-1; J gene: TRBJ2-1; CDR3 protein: CASSYETGSLNEQFF
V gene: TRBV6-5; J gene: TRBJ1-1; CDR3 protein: CASSWTGALNTEAFF
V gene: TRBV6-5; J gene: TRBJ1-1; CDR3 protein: CASRKPTTEAFF
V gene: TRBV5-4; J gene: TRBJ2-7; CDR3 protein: CASSLEVAGGLEQYF
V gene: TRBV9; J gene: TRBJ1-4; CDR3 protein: CASSPWGGDEKLFF
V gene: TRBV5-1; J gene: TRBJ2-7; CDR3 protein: CASSDSGTASSEQYF
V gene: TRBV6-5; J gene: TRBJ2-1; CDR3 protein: CASTPTSGPYNEQFF
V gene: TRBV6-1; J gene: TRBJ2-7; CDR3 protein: CASSGGGASTHEQYF
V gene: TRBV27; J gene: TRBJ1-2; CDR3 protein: CASSPRQGKAVGYTF
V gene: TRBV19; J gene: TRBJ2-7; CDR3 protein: CASSTTADSYEQYF
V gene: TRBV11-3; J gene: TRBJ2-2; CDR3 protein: CASSPLGGPYTGELFF
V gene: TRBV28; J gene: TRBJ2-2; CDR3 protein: CASPPLGKERAGELFF
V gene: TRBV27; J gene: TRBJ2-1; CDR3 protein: CASSLSRTREQFF
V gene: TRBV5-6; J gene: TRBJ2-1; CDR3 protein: CASSLINEQFF
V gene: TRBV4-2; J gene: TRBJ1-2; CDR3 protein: CASSHPRQGLNYGYTF
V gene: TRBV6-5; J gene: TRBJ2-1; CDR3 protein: CASRRPYRDEQFF
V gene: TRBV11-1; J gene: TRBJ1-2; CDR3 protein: CASSKRRGYYGYTF
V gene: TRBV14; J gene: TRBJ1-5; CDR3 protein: CASSITGNQPQHF
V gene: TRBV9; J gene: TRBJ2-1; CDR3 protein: CASSDRGDSYNEQFF
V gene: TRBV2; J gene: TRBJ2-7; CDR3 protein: CASSDLGLAEVYEQYF
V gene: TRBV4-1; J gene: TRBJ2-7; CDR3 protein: CASSQRHRGEETYEQYF
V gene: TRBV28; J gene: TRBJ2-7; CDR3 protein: CASRSPPLAHYEQYF
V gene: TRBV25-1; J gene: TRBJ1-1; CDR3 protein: CASSEVGRGSAEAFF
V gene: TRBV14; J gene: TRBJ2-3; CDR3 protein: CASSGSRLADYTDTQYF
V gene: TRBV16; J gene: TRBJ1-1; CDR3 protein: CASSLQAVAFF
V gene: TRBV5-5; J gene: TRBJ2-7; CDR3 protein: CASSLPGDYEQYF
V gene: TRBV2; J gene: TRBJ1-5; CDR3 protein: CASSDWSNNTQPQHF
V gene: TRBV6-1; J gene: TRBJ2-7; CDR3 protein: CASTGRDGGEQYF
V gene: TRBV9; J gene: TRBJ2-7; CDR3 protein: CASSVGAGTSEQYF
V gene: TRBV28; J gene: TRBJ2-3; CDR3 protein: CASSLPSTDTQYF
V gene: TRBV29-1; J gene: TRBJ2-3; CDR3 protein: CSVVAASTDTQYF
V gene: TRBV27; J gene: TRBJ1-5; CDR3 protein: CASSFSGFNQPQHF
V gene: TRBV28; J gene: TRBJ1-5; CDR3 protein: CASRLQVQPQHF
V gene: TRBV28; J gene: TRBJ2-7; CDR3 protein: CASSLPDWSSYEQYF
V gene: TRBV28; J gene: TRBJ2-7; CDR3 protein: CASSFLAEISYEQYF